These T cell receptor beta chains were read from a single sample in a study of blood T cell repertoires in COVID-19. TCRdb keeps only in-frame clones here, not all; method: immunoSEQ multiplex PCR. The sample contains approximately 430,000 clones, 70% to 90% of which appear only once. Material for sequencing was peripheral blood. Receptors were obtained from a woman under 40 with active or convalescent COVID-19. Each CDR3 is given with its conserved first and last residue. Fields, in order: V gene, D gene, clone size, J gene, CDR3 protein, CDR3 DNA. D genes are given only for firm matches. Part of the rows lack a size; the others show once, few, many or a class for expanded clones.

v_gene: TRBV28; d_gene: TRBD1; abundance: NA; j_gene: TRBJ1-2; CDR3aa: CASSSTGSDRVGGYTF; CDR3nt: TGTGCCAGCAGTTCCACGGGATCCGACAGGGTCGGTGGCTACACCTTC
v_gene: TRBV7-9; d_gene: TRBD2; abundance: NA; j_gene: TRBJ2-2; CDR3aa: CASSREGLAVTGELFF; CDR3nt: TGTGCCAGCAGCCGCGAGGGACTAGCGGTCACCGGGGAGCTGTTTTTT
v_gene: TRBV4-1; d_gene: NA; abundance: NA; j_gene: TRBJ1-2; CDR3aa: CASRKTGDYGYTF; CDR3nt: TGCGCCAGCAGGAAAACAGGAGACTATGGCTACACCTTC
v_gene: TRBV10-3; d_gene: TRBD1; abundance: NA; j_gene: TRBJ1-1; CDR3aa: CAIHGQANTEAFF; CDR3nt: TGTGCCATCCATGGACAGGCAAACACTGAAGCTTTCTTT
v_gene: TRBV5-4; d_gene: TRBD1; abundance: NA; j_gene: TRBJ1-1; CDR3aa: CASSGTGEEAFF; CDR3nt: TGTGCCAGCAGCGGGACAGGGGAGGAAGCTTTCTTT
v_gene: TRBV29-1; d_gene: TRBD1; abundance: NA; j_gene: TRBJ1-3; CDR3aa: CSVATGSSGNTIYF; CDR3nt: TGCAGCGTAGCGACAGGGTCCTCTGGAAACACCATATATTTT
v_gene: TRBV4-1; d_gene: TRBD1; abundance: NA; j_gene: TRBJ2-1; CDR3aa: CASSQGGTGYNEQFF; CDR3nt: TGCGCCAGCAGCCAAGGTGGGACAGGCTACAATGAGCAGTTCTTC
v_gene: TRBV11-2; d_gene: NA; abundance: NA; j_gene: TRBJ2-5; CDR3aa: CASSPRTVEETQYF; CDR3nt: TGTGCCAGCAGCCCCCGGACTGTAGAAGAGACCCAGTACTTC
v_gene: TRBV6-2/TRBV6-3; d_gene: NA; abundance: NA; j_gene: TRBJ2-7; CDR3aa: CASSYRGLINYEQYF; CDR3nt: TGTGCCAGCAGTTACCGCGGACTTATAAACTACGAGCAGTACTTC
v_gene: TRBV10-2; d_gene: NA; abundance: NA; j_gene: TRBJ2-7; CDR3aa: CASSEFSTGTYEQYF; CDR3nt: TGCGCCAGCAGTGAGTTTTCGACGGGGACCTACGAGCAGTACTTC
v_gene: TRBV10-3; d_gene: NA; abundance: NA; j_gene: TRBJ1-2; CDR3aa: CAISDSGQMRNYGYTF; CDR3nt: TGTGCCATCAGTGACTCCGGACAGATGCGGAACTATGGCTACACCTTC
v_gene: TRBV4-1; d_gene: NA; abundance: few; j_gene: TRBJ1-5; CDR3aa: CASSPDWRALGKPQHF; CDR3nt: TGCGCCAGCAGCCCCGATTGGCGGGCCTTAGGTAAGCCCCAGCATTTT
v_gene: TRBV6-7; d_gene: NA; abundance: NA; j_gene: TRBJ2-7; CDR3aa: CASRTGTARAGEQYF; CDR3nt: TGTGCCAGCAGGACCGGGACAGCCAGGGCGGGGGAGCAGTACTTC
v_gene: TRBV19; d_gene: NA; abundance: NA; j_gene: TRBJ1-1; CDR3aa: CASSIRQVGEAFF; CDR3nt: TGTGCCAGTAGTATAAGACAGGTCGGTGAAGCTTTCTTT
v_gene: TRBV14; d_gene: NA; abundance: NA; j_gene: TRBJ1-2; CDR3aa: CASSRTSTTANYGYTF; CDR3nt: TGTGCCAGCAGCCGCACCTCAACGACAGCTAACTATGGCTACACCTTC
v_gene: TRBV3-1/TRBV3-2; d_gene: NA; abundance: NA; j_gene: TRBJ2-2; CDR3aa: CASSQVQGNTGELFF; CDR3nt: TGTGCCAGCAGCCAAGTCCAGGGTAACACCGGGGAGCTGTTTTTT
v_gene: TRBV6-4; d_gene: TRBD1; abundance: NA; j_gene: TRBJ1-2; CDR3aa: CASSWTGAANYGYTF; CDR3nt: TGTGCCAGCAGCTGGACAGGGGCCGCCAACTATGGCTACACCTTC
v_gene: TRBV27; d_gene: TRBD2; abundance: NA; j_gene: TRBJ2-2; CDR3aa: CASSPWTSPGELFF; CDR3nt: TGTGCCAGCAGTCCATGGACTAGCCCCGGGGAGCTGTTTTTT
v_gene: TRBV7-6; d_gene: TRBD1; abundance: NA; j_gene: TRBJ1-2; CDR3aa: CASSPAGTGDGYTF; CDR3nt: TGTGCCAGCAGCCCAGCCGGGACAGGGGACGGCTACACCTTC
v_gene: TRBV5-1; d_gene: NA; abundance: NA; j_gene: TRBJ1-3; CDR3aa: CASSSQDLSGNTIYF; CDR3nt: TGCGCCAGCAGCTCACAGGATCTCTCTGGAAACACCATATATTTT
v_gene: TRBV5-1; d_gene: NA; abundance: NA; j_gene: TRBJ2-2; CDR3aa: CASSLESGQNTGELFF; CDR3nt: TGCGCCAGCAGCTTGGAATCGGGACAGAACACCGGGGAGCTGTTTTTT
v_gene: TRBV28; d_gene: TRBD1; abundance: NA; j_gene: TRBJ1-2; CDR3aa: CASSLTGGRYGYTF; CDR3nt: TGTGCCAGCAGTCTAACAGGGGGTCGGTATGGCTACACCTTC
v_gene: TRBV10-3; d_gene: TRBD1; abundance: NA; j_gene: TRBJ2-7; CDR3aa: CAISEEDRGAYEQYF; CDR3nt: TGTGCCATCAGTGAAGAGGACAGGGGGGCCTACGAGCAGTACTTC
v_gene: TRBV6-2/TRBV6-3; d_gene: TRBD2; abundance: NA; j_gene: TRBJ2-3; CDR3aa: CASSSPGGWVDTQYF; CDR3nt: TGTGCCAGCAGTTCTCCCGGGGGGTGGGTAGATACGCAGTATTTT
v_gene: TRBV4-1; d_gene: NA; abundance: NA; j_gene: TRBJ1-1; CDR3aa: CASSTVGETLNTEAFF; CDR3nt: TGCGCCAGCAGCACTGTCGGCGAGACACTGAACACTGAAGCTTTCTTT
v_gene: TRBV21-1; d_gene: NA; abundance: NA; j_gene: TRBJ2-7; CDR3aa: CASSGRESYEQYF; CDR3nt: TGTGCCAGCAGCGGTCGAGAATCCTACGAGCAGTACTTC
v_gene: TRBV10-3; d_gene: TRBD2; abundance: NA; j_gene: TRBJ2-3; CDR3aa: CAIRAQVAGERFSTDTQYF; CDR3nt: TGTGCCATCAGAGCTCAGGTAGCGGGGGAGAGATTTAGCACAGATACGCAGTATTTT
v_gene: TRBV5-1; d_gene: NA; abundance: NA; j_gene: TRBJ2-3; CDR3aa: CASSLGERTDTQYF; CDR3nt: TGCGCCAGCAGCTTGGGGGAGAGAACAGATACGCAGTATTTT